The sequence of this T cell receptor beta chain was determined in a study of identical twins. Template switching created a universal primer site, and the cDNA included unique molecular identifiers. Each CDR3 protein is one row after TCRdb ran MiXCR on the 5' RACE reads. The sample contains 640,000 or so distinct CDR3 sequences, around 6% of which appear only once. V was clipped by 7 bases and J by 4 bases; unmatched bases: 12. Germline CDR1 reads SQVTM; CDR2 reads ANQGSEA. The length of the CDR3 is 15 residues. This clonotype was observed a handful of times. The chain has TRBV29-1 and TRBJ2-3; 9 bases fit TRBD1. The receptor was derived from a man aged 18-30 years in good health. The sequenced sample consisted of naive T cells sorted from blood. CDR3 loop: CSAVDTGGAADTQYF. DNA for the CDR3: TGCAGCGCTGTGGATACAGGGGGCGCCGCAGATACGCAGTATTTT.